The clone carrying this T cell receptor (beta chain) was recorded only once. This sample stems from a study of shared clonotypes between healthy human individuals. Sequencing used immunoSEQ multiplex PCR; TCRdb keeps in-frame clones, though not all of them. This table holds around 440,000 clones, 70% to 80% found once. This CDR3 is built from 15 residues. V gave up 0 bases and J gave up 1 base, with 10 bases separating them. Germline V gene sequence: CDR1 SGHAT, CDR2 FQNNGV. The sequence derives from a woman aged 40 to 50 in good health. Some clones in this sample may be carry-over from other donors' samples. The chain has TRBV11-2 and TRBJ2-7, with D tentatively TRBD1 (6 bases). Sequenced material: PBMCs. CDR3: CASSLEGGRSYEQYF. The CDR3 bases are TGTGCCAGCAGCTTAGAAGGGGGAAGGTCCTACGAGCAGTACTTC.